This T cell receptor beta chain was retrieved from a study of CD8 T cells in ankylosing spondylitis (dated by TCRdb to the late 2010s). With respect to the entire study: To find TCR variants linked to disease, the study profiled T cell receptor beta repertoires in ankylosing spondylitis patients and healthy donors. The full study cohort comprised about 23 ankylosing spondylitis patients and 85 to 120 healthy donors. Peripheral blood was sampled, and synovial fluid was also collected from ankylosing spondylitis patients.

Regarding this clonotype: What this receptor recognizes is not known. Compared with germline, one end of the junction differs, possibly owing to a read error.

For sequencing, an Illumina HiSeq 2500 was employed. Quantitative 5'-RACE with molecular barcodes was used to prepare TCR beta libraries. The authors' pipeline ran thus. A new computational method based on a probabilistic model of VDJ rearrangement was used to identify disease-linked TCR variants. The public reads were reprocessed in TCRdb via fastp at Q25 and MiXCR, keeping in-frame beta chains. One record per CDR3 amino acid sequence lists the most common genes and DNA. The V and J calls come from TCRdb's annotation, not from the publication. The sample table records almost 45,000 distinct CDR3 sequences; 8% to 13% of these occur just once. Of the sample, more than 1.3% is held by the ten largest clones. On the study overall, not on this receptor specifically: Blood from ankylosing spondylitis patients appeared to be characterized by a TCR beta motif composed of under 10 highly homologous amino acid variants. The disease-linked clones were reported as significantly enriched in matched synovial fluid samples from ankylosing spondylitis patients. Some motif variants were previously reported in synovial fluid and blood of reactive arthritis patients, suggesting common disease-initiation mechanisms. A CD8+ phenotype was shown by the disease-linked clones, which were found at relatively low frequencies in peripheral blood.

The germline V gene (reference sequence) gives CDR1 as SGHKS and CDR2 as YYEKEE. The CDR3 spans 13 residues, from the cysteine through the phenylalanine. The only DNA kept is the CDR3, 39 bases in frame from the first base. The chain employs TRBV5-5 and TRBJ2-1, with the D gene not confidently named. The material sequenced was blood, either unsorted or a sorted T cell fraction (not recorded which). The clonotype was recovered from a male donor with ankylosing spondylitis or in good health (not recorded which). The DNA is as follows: TGTACCAGCAGCTTTGGTCGGTACAATGAGCAGTTCTTC. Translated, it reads CTSSFGRYNEQFF.